Presented here are 16 T cell receptor beta chains from one specimen sequenced in a study of blood T cell repertoires in COVID-19. The table came from immunoSEQ multiplex PCR; TCRdb's copy has only in-frame clones and leaves some out. The data show about 120,000 clones, around 81% seen once. Input material: peripheral blood. The receptors shown here come from a man aged 25 to 40 with COVID-19, enrolled during active disease.

The chain couples TRBV29-1 to TRBJ2-7, with 8 bases aligning to TRBD2. The CDR3 is 14 residues long. V lost 6 bases to trimming and J lost 0 bases; unmatched junction nucleotides: 7. Germline CDR1 SQVTM, CDR2 ANQGSEA. The CDR3 here is CSVCLAGSSYEQYF. The CDR3 region has the DNA TGCAGCGTCTGCCTAGCGGGCAGCTCCTACGAGCAGTACTTC.

The genes are TRBV7-2 and TRBJ1-1; 8 bases align to TRBD1. The CDR3 runs 13 residues. The ends lost 10 bases at V and 8 bases at J; junction bases unmatched: 12. The V gene's germline CDR1 is SGHTA and CDR2 FQGNSA. The CDR3 coding sequence is TGTGCCACCGGCGGGACAGGCCTGGGGGAAGCTTTCTTT. Amino acid sequence: CATGGTGLGEAFF.

This clone was seen a few times. The rearrangement joins TRBV7-9 to TRBJ2-7; 7 bases are a match to TRBD1. Germline trimming cut 5 bases from V and 2 bases from J; bases unmatched to any gene: 6. The CDR3 consists of 14 residues. Germline V CDR1 and CDR2: SEHNR, FQNEAQ (reference sequence). CDR3 amino acids: CASSQQGTPYEQYF. In DNA, the CDR3 is TGTGCCAGCAGCCAACAGGGGACCCCCTACGAGCAGTACTTC.

V usage is TRBV28 and J usage is TRBJ1-5; perhaps TRBD1 as D (6 bases). This CDR3 is built from 16 residues. Per germline, CDR1 MDHEN and CDR2 SYDVKM. Trimming left V 6 bases short and J 3 bases short, with 18 bases between. The CDR3 protein is CASSLTSDSFNQPQHF. As DNA, the CDR3 is TGTGCCAGCAGCCTCACCTCGGACAGCTTCAATCAGCCCCAGCATTTT.

The rearrangement joins TRBV12-2 to TRBJ1-5. TRBV12-2 is an annotated pseudogene. There are 18 residues in the CDR3. Here the CDR3 reads CASRLGFSRGPSNQPQHF. The CDR3 DNA sequence: TGTGCAAGTCGCTTAGGGTTTTCGAGAGGGCCCAGCAATCAGCCCCAGCATTTT.

This clone was detected only a few times. The genes are TRBV3-1 (or the pseudogene TRBV3-2) and TRBJ2-2; 12 bases map to TRBD2. The germline V gene has CDR1 LGHDT and CDR2 YNNKEL (reference sequence). After removal of 0 bases from V and 6 bases from J, the junction contained 5 bases not matched to a gene. The CDR3 is 17 residues long. The CDR3 coding sequence is TGTGCCAGCAGCCAAGACCCTAGCGGGGGGGCGCCCGGGGAGCTGTTTTTT. This codes for CASSQDPSGGAPGELFF.

V and J are TRBV11-3 and TRBJ2-5; unclear D gene. The CDR3 loop spans 12 amino acids. The germline V gene encodes CDR1 SGHNT and CDR2 YENEEA. Trimming stripped 1 base from V and 5 bases from J, with 5 bases between. The CDR3 reads CASSLVRETQYF. In DNA, the CDR3 is TGTGCCAGCAGCTTAGTTCGGGAGACCCAGTACTTC.

This chain joins TRBV5-6 and TRBJ1-5; a weak D match, TRBD1 (5 bases). V lost 4 bases, J lost 2 bases, and 16 bases lay in between. Germline lookup yields CDR1 SGHDT and CDR2 YYEEEE. The CDR3 runs to 16 residues. The CDR3 here is CASSPWGGVGNQPQHF. In DNA form, the CDR3 reads TGTGCCAGCAGCCCGTGGGGGGGGGTAGGCAATCAGCCCCAGCATTTT.

The chain couples TRBV5-5 to TRBJ2-1; 8 positions agree with TRBD2. Germline values: CDR1 SGHKS, CDR2 YYEKEE (reference sequence). The length of the CDR3 is 16 residues. Trimming cost V 6 bases and J 1 base; bases outside gene matches: 9. The CDR3 nucleotides read TGTGCCAGCAACTCCCCAGCGGGAGTTTCCTACAATGAGCAGTTCTTC. This codes for CASNSPAGVSYNEQFF.

CDR3 amino acids: CASKPGTENTEAFF. The CDR3 DNA follows: TGTGCCAGCAAGCCAGGGACAGAGAACACTGAAGCTTTCTTT. V gene TRBV7-3 combines with J gene TRBJ1-1, with 7 nucleotides matching TRBD1. V was clipped by 7 bases and J by 1 base; unmatched bases: 6. Germline assignment: CDR1 SGHTA and CDR2 FQGTGA. CDR3 length: 14 residues.

This clone came up a few times. CDR3 loop: CASSSGRGNQPQHF. CDR3 bases: TGTGCCAGCAGCTCGGGCAGGGGGAATCAGCCCCAGCATTTT. This chain links TRBV11-2 with TRBJ1-5, with 7 bases identical to TRBD1. Trimming at V came to 4 bases and at J to 4 bases, leaving 4 bases not matched to a gene. The CDR3 spans 14 residues. CDR1 SGHAT and CDR2 FQNNGV come from the germline V gene.

The rearrangement uses TRBV7-2 and TRBJ2-1; TRBD1 agrees at 9 bases. In germline, CDR1 is SGHTA, CDR2 FQGNSA. The CDR3 runs to 16 residues. Trimming removed 1 base from V and 0 bases from J; junction bases left unmatched: 1. The CDR3, as DNA: TGTGCCAGCAGCTTAGTGACAGGGGGCTCCTACAATGAGCAGTTCTTC. It yields the protein CASSLVTGGSYNEQFF. Filled out from reference TRBV7-2 and TRBJ2-1, the complete variable domain reads GAGVSQSPSNKVTEKGKDVELRCDPISGHTALYWYRQSLGQGLEFLIYFQGNSAPDKSGLPSDRFSAERTGGSVSTLTIQRTQQEDSAVYLCASSLVTGGSYNEQFFGPGTRLTVL.

The V call is TRBV12-5, the J call TRBJ1-6; 8 bases align to TRBD1. Germline V gives CDR1 LGHNT, CDR2 FRNRAP. J gave up 16 bases and V 1 base, and 3 bases lay outside the gene matches. The CDR3 is 12 amino acids. This chain's CDR3 is CASGLGQGLLHF. CDR3 DNA sequence: TGTGCTAGTGGTTTGGGACAGGGGTTGCTCCACTTT.

The CDR3: CASRDQTLTGPNEKLFF. The CDR3 DNA reads as TGTGCCAGCAGGGACCAGACCCTGACAGGCCCCAATGAAAAACTGTTTTTT. The chain is built from TRBV27 and TRBJ1-4, with a possible D match to TRBD1 (6 bases). CDR1 is MNHEY and CDR2 is SMNVEV in the germline V gene (reference sequence). V lost 6 bases and J lost 5, with 22 bases in between. The CDR3 is 17 amino acids. The full variable domain, rest sourced from reference TRBV27 and TRBJ1-4, is EAQVTQNPRYLITVTGKKLTVTCSQNMNHEYMSWYRQDPGLGLRQIYYSMNVEVTDKGDVPEGYKVSRKEKRNFPLILESPSPNQTSLYFCASRDQTLTGPNEKLFFGSGTQLSVL.

This chain uses TRBV7-2 with TRBJ1-6; tentative D call: TRBD1 (5 bases). This CDR3 contains 16 residues. CDR1 and CDR2 (germline): SGHTA, FQGNSA. With 1 base removed from V and 2 bases from J, the gap between germline ends came to 9 bases. CDR3 protein: CASSLEAGTYNSPLHF. The CDR3 bases are TGTGCCAGCAGCTTAGAGGCAGGGACCTATAATTCACCCCTCCACTTT. The full variable domain, its missing parts supplied by reference TRBV7-2 and TRBJ1-6, is GAGVSQSPSNKVTEKGKDVELRCDPISGHTALYWYRQSLGQGLEFLIYFQGNSAPDKSGLPSDRFSAERTGGSVSTLTIQRTQQEDSAVYLCASSLEAGTYNSPLHFGNGTRLTVT.

The gene calls are TRBV7-2 and TRBJ2-7; possible D gene TRBD2, 6 bases. Germline CDR1 and CDR2: SGHTA and FQGNSA. The V gene lost 1 base and the J gene lost 2 bases, with 12 bases spanning the gap. CDR3 length equals 15 residues. The chain's CDR3 is CASSLGLGLPYEQYF. The DNA for the CDR3 is TGTGCCAGCAGCTTAGGACTAGGGCTCCCCTACGAGCAGTACTTC.